A selection of T cell receptor beta chains follows, all from one sample in a study of glioma-infiltrating T cells. TCRdb analysed the multiplex PCR reads with MiXCR anew, one entry per CDR3 protein. The data contain 300,000 to 450,000 distinct CDR3 sequences, about 40% of them singletons. Sequenced material: glioma tissue, nonneoplastic brain tissue, or PBMCs (not recorded which). These receptors all come from a human donor with low-grade glioma or glioblastoma, undergoing nonglioma brain surgery, or in good health (not recorded which). The CDR3 runs from the conserved cysteine through the conserved F or W. D genes are given only for firm matches. Clone size is shown for a subset of rows, as once, few, many or a class of expanded clone.

d_call j_call v_call clone_size cdr3_aa cdr3_nt
. TRBJ1-1 TRBV5-1 . CASSQERVVAEAFF TGCGCCAGCAGCCAGGAGAGGGTGGTTGCTGAAGCTTTCTTT
TRBD1 TRBJ1-2 TRBV7-8 few CASSLSRQGYYGYTF TGTGCCAGCAGCTTATCCCGACAGGGGTACTATGGCTACACCTTC
. TRBJ2-7 TRBV7-2 few CASSLVEGNGNYEQYF TGTGCCAGCAGCTTAGTAGAGGGAAATGGGAACTACGAGCAGTACTTC
. TRBJ2-3 TRBV24-1 few CATGTGGAADTQYF TGTGCCACCGGGACTGGGGGAGCGGCAGATACGCAGTATTTT
TRBD1 TRBJ2-7 TRBV7-8 . CASSYLTGTGGTYEQYF TGTGCCAGCAGCTACTTAACCGGGACAGGGGGTACCTACGAGCAGTACTTC
TRBD2 TRBJ2-7 TRBV6-1 few CASSSSGLAIYEQYF TGTGCCAGCAGTTCTTCTGGACTAGCGATCTACGAGCAGTACTTC
TRBD2 TRBJ2-3 TRBV11-2 . CASSLPLGLAEPINKDTQYF TGTGCCAGCAGCTTACCTTTGGGACTAGCGGAACCCATAAACAAAGATACGCAGTATTTT
TRBD2 TRBJ2-1 TRBV6-2/TRBV6-3 many CASKRAGADNEQFF TGTGCCAGCAAGAGAGCGGGAGCCGACAATGAGCAGTTCTTC
. TRBJ2-7 TRBV4-3 few CASSPMVGSEQYF TGCGCCAGCAGCCCCATGGTCGGGAGCGAGCAGTACTTC
. TRBJ2-5 TRBV4-1 . CASSQALAGYQETQYF TGCGCCAGCAGCCAAGCCCTAGCAGGGTACCAAGAGACCCAGTACTTC
TRBD2 TRBJ2-3 TRBV6-2/TRBV6-3 . CASRLAGGDTQYF TGTGCCAGCAGGCTAGCGGGAGGAGATACGCAGTATTTT
. TRBJ1-5 TRBV20-1 few CSARDPQEFNQPQHF TGCAGTGCTAGAGATCCCCAGGAGTTCAATCAGCCCCAGCATTTT
. TRBJ2-1 TRBV7-2 . CASSLIRSSSYNEQFF TGTGCCAGCAGCTTAATTCGGAGTTCTTCCTACAATGAGCAGTTCTTC
TRBD2 TRBJ2-5 TRBV7-2 . CASSSRLAGGSGTQYF TGTGCCAGCAGCTCACGACTAGCGGGGGGGTCGGGGACCCAGTACTTC
. TRBJ2-1 TRBV19 . CASRKTSTTYNEQFF TGTGCCAGTAGGAAGACATCGACCACCTACAATGAGCAGTTCTTC
TRBD2 TRBJ2-1 TRBV7-9 . CASRPLRGRAPNEQFF TGTGCCAGCCGACCTCTCCGCGGGAGGGCCCCCAATGAGCAGTTCTTC
TRBD1 TRBJ2-1 TRBV4-1 . CASGRRQGGVHNEQFF TGCGCCAGCGGCCGTCGACAGGGCGGCGTTCACAATGAGCAGTTCTTC
. TRBJ2-2 TRBV27 . CASSGPGDGTGELFF TGTGCCAGCAGTGGTCCAGGGGATGGCACCGGGGAGCTGTTTTTT
. TRBJ1-6 TRBV28 many CASTIPGGARPLHF TGTGCCAGTACCATCCCAGGAGGGGCGCGGCCCCTCCACTTT
TRBD2 TRBJ2-7 TRBV28 few CASSYPGRGYEQYF TGTGCCAGCAGTTACCCCGGGAGGGGCTACGAGCAGTACTTC
. TRBJ1-2 TRBV4-2 . CASSQDRGSGGYTF TGTGCCAGCAGCCAAGATAGAGGGAGCGGCGGCTACACCTTC